A selection of T cell receptor beta chains follows, all from one sample in a study of tumor and adjacent non-tumor tissue in lung cancer. TCRdb reanalysed the multiplex PCR reads using MiXCR and keeps one entry per CDR3 protein. The repertoire has roughly 93,000 distinct CDR3 sequences, around 71% of them found once; the top ten carry around 20%. Sequencing input: lung tumor tissue. Receptor source: a man aged 55 to 70 with non-small cell lung cancer. Each CDR3 is given with its conserved first and last residue. The order of the fields is J gene, clone size, D gene, V gene, CDR3 DNA, CDR3 protein. The D gene is left open where the match is weak. The size field is filled for only some rows; it gives once, few, many or a size class.

>TRBJ2-6|many|TRBD1|TRBV6-6
TGTGCCAGCAGGGACAGGGGGGCTGGGGCCAACGTCCTGACTTTC
CASRDRGAGANVLTF
>TRBJ2-7|.|TRBD2|TRBV11-2
TGTGCCAGCAGCTTAGGCCCTAGCGGGAGTGTCTACGAGCAGTACTTC
CASSLGPSGSVYEQYF
>TRBJ1-1|.|.|TRBV12-3/TRBV12-4
TGTGCCAGCAGTACTACCCGCGGGGGAATGGGAGCTTTCTTT
CASSTTRGGMGAFF
>TRBJ2-1|.|.|TRBV11-2
TGTGCCAACAGCTTGGAGGGATTAACGGGAGCAGGATACAATGAGCAGTTCTTC
CANSLEGLTGAGYNEQFF
>TRBJ1-1|.|.|TRBV11-3
TGTGCCGGCAGCGGGACGAACACTGAAGCTTTCTTT
CAGSGTNTEAFF
>TRBJ2-2|few|TRBD1|TRBV11-1
TGTGCCAGGAGCTTTGAAATGACAGGGGAGCTGTTTTTC
CARSFEMTGELFF
>TRBJ2-7|few|.|TRBV6-2/TRBV6-3
TGTGCCAGCACCTCCGTGCTAGTGGGAGTGGGGGAGCAGTACTTC
CASTSVLVGVGEQYF
>TRBJ1-4|once|.|TRBV6-6
TGTGCCAGGAGCTTCAACGAAAAACTATTTTTT
CARSFNEKLFF
>TRBJ1-1|.|.|TRBV6-1
TGTGCCAGCATTAACGAGGGCGGAGACACTGAAACTTTCTTT
CASINEGGDTETFF
>TRBJ1-5|many|.|TRBV12-3/TRBV12-4
TGTGCCAGCAGCCAGGGGCGGGATCAGCCCCAGCATTTT
CASSQGRDQPQHF
>TRBJ1-6|.|TRBD1|TRBV4-1
TGCGCCAACAGTCCCGGGACAGCCTCCAAAGGCCTCCACTTT
CANSPGTASKGLHF
>TRBJ1-6|once|TRBD1|TRBV6-6
TGTGCCAGCAATTCAGACAGGGGTTCACCCCTCCACTTT
CASNSDRGSPLHF